The 5 T cell receptor beta chains given below trace back to one sample, sequenced in a study of cytotoxic CD8 clonotypes in ibrutinib-treated CLL. Profiling relied on immunoSEQ multiplex PCR, and the TCRdb table lists in-frame clones only, not all of them. The repertoire holds some 300,000 clones, roughly 80% seen once, with 6.5% to 8.5% in the top ten. The starting material was PBMCs, obtained before ibrutinib treatment. These receptors were taken from a human donor with chronic lymphocytic leukemia.

This clone appeared once. V gene TRBV10-1 combines with J gene TRBJ2-1; TRBD2 aligns across 10 bases. The trim removed 2 bases at V and 6 bases at J, leaving 7 bases unmatched. Germline CDR1 and CDR2: WNHNN and SYGVQD (reference sequence). This CDR3 comprises 16 residues. CDR3 protein: CASSEGVAGGINEQFF. In nucleotides, the CDR3 is TGCGCCAGCAGTGAGGGAGTAGCGGGAGGTATCAATGAGCAGTTCTTC.

This rearrangement joins TRBV28 to TRBJ2-7, with TRBD1 as a possible D gene (6 bases). The length of the CDR3 is 15 residues. V gave up 3 bases and J gave up 0 bases, with 12 bases separating them. CDR1 MDHEN and CDR2 SYDVKM come from the germline V gene. The CDR3 reads CASSFEAGVSYEQYF. CDR3 nucleotides: TGTGCCAGCAGTTTCGAGGCAGGGGTCTCCTACGAGCAGTACTTC.

CDR3 DNA sequence: TGTGCCACCAGCAGAGATCGCGTCAGGAGCTCCTACGAGCAGTACTTC. Translation: CATSRDRVRSSYEQYF. The rearrangement links TRBV15 to TRBJ2-7; D gene uncertain. V lost 0 bases and J lost 0, with 12 bases in between. CDR1 is LNHNV and CDR2 is YYDKDF in the germline V gene (reference sequence). This CDR3 is 16 amino acids long.

This chain links TRBV12-5 with TRBJ2-1; weak D call: TRBD2 (5 bases). CDR3 length equals 13 residues. From germline, CDR1 is LGHNT and CDR2 FRNRAP. With 7 bases removed from V and 7 bases from J, the gap between germline ends came to 14 bases. The DNA of the CDR3 is TGTGCTAGTGTTCCGGGAATAGAGAATGAGCAGTTCTTC. Amino acid sequence: CASVPGIENEQFF.

The chain combines TRBV7-3 with TRBJ2-7; D may be TRBD1 or TRBD2 (5 bases each). The germline V gene encodes CDR1 SGHTA and CDR2 FQGTGA. The CDR3 contains 15 residues. V was clipped by 2 bases and J by 2 bases, with 13 bases between them. CDR3 nucleotide sequence: TGTGCCAGCAGCTTATCCGTAGGGACCCCCTACGAGCAGTACTTC. It is translated as CASSLSVGTPYEQYF.